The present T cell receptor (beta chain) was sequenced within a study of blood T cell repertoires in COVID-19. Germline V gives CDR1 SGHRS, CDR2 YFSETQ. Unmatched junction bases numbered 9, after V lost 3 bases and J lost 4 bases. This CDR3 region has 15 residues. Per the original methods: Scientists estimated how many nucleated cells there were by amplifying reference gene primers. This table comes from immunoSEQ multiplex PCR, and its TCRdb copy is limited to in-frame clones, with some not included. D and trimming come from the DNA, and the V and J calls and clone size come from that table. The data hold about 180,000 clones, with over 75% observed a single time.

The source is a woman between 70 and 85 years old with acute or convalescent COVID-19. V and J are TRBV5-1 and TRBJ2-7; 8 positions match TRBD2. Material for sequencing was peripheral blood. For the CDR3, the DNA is TGCGCCAGCAGCTCGTCCGGGACTAGACGGTACGAGCAGTACTTC. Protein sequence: CASSSSGTRRYEQYF.